This entry lists 26 T cell receptor beta chains sequenced from one sample in a study of glioma-infiltrating T cells after dendritic cell vaccination. Here immunoSEQ multiplex PCR was the method, and the copy in TCRdb shows in-frame clones only, minus some. The sample has approximately 82,000 clones; around 90% are singletons. Specimen: blood, collected before dendritic cell vaccination. These receptors originate from a human donor with glioblastoma.

V and J are TRBV19 and TRBJ1-2; possibly TRBD1 for D (5 bases). Trimming cost V 3 bases and J 0 bases, with 8 bases left between them. The germline V gene encodes CDR1 LNHDA and CDR2 SQIVND (reference sequence). The CDR3 runs to 14 residues. The CDR3, as DNA: TGTGCCAGTAGTATGACAGTTTCTAACTATGGCTACACCTTC. Translating gives CASSMTVSNYGYTF. Full variable domain (rest looked up from reference TRBV19 and TRBJ1-2): DGGITQSPKYLFRKEGQNVTLSCEQNLNHDAMYWYRQDPGQGLRLIYYSQIVNDFQKGDIAEGYSVSREKKESFPLTVTSAQKNPTAFYLCASSMTVSNYGYTFGSGTRLTVV.

The V and J genes are TRBV4-2 and TRBJ2-3; TRBD2 agrees at 12 bases. CDR1 is LGHNA and CDR2 is YNFKEQ in the germline V gene. The CDR3 covers 16 residues. Losses at the gene ends were 0 bases for V and 5 bases for J; bases not matched to a gene: 3. The CDR3 DNA is TGTGCCAGCAGCCAAGATCTAGCGGGGGGGCGAGATACGCAGTATTTT. It translates to CASSQDLAGGRDTQYF.

The rearrangement links TRBV19 to TRBJ2-1; the match to TRBD1 covers 10 bases. The CDR3 spans 13 residues. Germline CDR1 LNHDA, CDR2 SQIVND (reference sequence). V lost 5 bases and J lost 7; bases outside the gene matches: 2. The CDR3 coding sequence is TGTGCCAGTAGTGGACAGGGGGGAAATGAGCAGTTCTTC. It translates to CASSGQGGNEQFF.

The CDR3 is CASSVGGASSEKLFF. CDR3 nucleotide sequence: TGTGCCAGCAGCGTAGGCGGTGCCTCAAGTGAAAAACTGTTTTTT. The chain combines TRBV9 with TRBJ1-4; D gene ambiguous. Germline V CDR1 and CDR2: SGDLS, YYNGEE. Trimming removed 0 bases at V and 7 bases at J, with 13 bases between. CDR3 size: 15 residues.

This clone has a single count. The genes are TRBV10-3 and TRBJ2-3, with D possibly being TRBD1 or TRBD2 (7 bases each). Per the germline V gene, CDR1 is ENHRY and CDR2 is SYGVKD. Trimming stripped 6 bases from V and 4 bases from J, with 17 bases between. CDR3 length: 15 residues. The CDR3 here is CAIREGGGRADTQYF. The CDR3 DNA follows: TGTGCCATCAGAGAGGGAGGGGGCAGGGCAGATACGCAGTATTTT.

The chain links TRBV6-6 to TRBJ1-1; D remains unclear. The CDR3 sequence is 13 residues long. The V gene's germline CDR1 is MNHNY and CDR2 SVGAGI (reference sequence). V lost 7 bases and J lost 3, with 12 bases in between. The DNA of the CDR3 is TGTGCCAGCACCCCGTGGAGGGACACTGAAGCTTTCTTT. It encodes CASTPWRDTEAFF.

The chain links TRBV19 to TRBJ2-1; D possibly corresponds to TRBD2 (7 bases). The CDR3 loop spans 14 amino acids. Germline V gives CDR1 LNHDA, CDR2 SQIVND (reference sequence). V was clipped by 5 bases and J by 6 bases, with 14 bases between them. The CDR3 is CASSAGLGGNEQFF. The CDR3 DNA reads as TGTGCCAGTAGTGCCGGACTAGGGGGCAATGAGCAGTTCTTC.

The chain couples TRBV10-3 to TRBJ2-1; TRBD2 is a possible D gene (5 bases). From germline, CDR1 is ENHRY and CDR2 SYGVKD. V gave up 6 bases and J gave up 5 bases, with 14 bases separating them. This CDR3 is built from 14 residues. The CDR3 loop reads CAISVRENNNEQFF. DNA for the CDR3: TGTGCCATCAGCGTGAGGGAGAACAACAATGAGCAGTTCTTC.

V usage is TRBV7-9 and J usage is TRBJ2-7; D gene unclear. Per germline, CDR1 SEHNR and CDR2 FQNEAQ (reference sequence). CDR3 length: 13 residues. The V and J ends lost 4 bases and 5 bases respectively, with 12 bases between them. In DNA, the CDR3 is TGTGCCAGCAGCTCTCAGGCCCTCCACGAGCAGTACTTC. Translating gives CASSSQALHEQYF.

The chain couples TRBV7-9 to TRBJ2-1; 13 bases fit TRBD2. The CDR3 consists of 18 residues. The ends lost 5 bases at V and 3 bases at J; junction bases unmatched: 10. Germline V gives CDR1 SEHNR, CDR2 FQNEAQ (reference sequence). The CDR3 DNA reads TGTGCCAGCAGCCCGACTAGCGGGAGGCTTATTGGCTACAATGAGCAGTTCTTC. Protein: CASSPTSGRLIGYNEQFF.

The chain employs TRBV11-2 and TRBJ2-1; 8 bases are a match to TRBD1. The V gene's germline CDR1 is SGHAT and CDR2 FQNNGV. This CDR3 has 16 amino acids. The V gene end was trimmed by 5 bases and the J gene end by 12 bases; junction bases not matched to a gene: 18. CDR3 protein: CASSGLRDRQKLGQFF. CDR3 DNA sequence: TGTGCCAGCAGCGGACTCCGGGACAGGCAAAAGTTAGGGCAGTTCTTC.

The chain has TRBV30 and TRBJ1-1; D possibly corresponds to TRBD1 (6 bases). V was cut by 4 bases and J by 0 bases, with 12 bases left in between. The germline V gene has CDR1 GTSNPN and CDR2 SVGIG (reference sequence). The CDR3 extends over 14 amino acids. The CDR3 region is CAWTKDSLNTEAFF. The CDR3 nucleotides are TGTGCCTGGACTAAGGACAGCCTGAACACTGAAGCTTTCTTT.

The chain joins TRBV5-8 to TRBJ2-7; 10 positions match TRBD2. The CDR3 consists of 15 residues. V lost 1 base and J lost 5; bases outside the gene matches: 6. CDR1 and CDR2 from the germline V gene are SGHTS and YDEGEE. In nucleotides, the CDR3 is TGTGCCAGCAGCTTGTGGCTAGCGGGAGAGGACGAGCAGTACTTC. Its translation is CASSLWLAGEDEQYF.

This clone was recorded a few times. CDR3 amino acids: CASSAAGGDFEQYF. The CDR3 DNA sequence: TGTGCCAGCAGTGCCGCAGGGGGCGATTTCGAGCAGTACTTC. The rearrangement links TRBV2 to TRBJ2-7, with 8 bases aligning to TRBD1. The J segment lost 6 bases and the V segment lost 4 bases, leaving 8 bases of the junction unmatched. CDR1 is SNHLY, CDR2 FYNNEI, per germline. The CDR3 has 14 residues.

This clone turned up a few times. The chain carries TRBV11-2 and TRBJ2-1; 11 nucleotides line up with TRBD2. CDR1 and CDR2 from the germline V gene are SGHAT and FQNNGV. V gave up 2 bases and J gave up 9 bases; unmatched junction bases: 6. This CDR3 is 15 amino acids long. Written as DNA, the CDR3 is TGTGCCAGCAGCTTAATAGCGGGGGGGCCGGGTGAGCAGTTCTTC. It specifies CASSLIAGGPGEQFF.

This chain uses TRBV30 with TRBJ2-1; the match to TRBD1 covers 8 bases. The CDR3 consists of 12 residues. In germline, CDR1 is GTSNPN, CDR2 SVGIG (reference sequence). After removal of 3 bases from V and 9 bases from J, the junction contained 4 bases not matched to a gene. CDR3 loop: CAWSGQGGEQFF. In DNA, the CDR3 is TGTGCCTGGAGCGGACAGGGCGGTGAGCAGTTCTTC.

The chain joins TRBV5-4 to TRBJ1-1; perhaps TRBD1 as D (6 bases). The CDR3 runs 14 residues. Germline-derived CDR1 and CDR2 are SGHNT and YYREEE (reference sequence). V shed 4 bases and J shed 5 bases, with 15 bases lying between them. The CDR3 nucleotides are TGTGCCAGCAGCAGGGACACGGATGGGACTGAAGCTTTCTTT. Its translation: CASSRDTDGTEAFF.

Points on this clone: Its ends do not fully match the called genes, so a read error is possible. The rearrangement joins TRBV20-1 to TRBJ2-5; 7 nucleotides agree with TRBD1. Germline V CDR1 and CDR2: DFQATT, SNEGSKA (reference sequence). This CDR3 is built from 11 residues. CDR3 residues: CSPRQGETQYF. CDR3 bases: TGCAGTCCTAGACAGGGAGAGACCCAGTACTTC.

This clone came up once. V gene TRBV2 combines with J gene TRBJ2-4, with 8 nucleotides matching TRBD2. The CDR3 has 13 amino acids. Trimming cost V 4 bases and J 7 bases; bases outside gene matches: 3. Looked up from germline, CDR1 is SNHLY and CDR2 is FYNNEI. DNA of the CDR3: TGTGCCAGCAGTGTCGAGCGGGGGAACATTCAGTACTTC. Protein product: CASSVERGNIQYF.

The rearrangement joins TRBV18 to TRBJ1-2, with 9 bases lining up with TRBD1. Germline trimming cut 5 bases from V and 2 bases from J; bases unmatched to any gene: 0. Germline assignment: CDR1 KGHSH and CDR2 LQKENI. The CDR3 is 13 amino acids. CDR3 nucleotide sequence: TGTGCCAGCTCAGGACAGGGGAACTATGGCTACACCTTC. It specifies CASSGQGNYGYTF.

This rearrangement joins TRBV7-9 to TRBJ2-4; D gene unclear. Germline V CDR1 and CDR2: SEHNR, FQNEAQ (reference sequence). The CDR3 totals 13 residues. The V and J ends lost 4 bases and 8 bases respectively, with 12 bases between them. The CDR3 DNA sequence: TGTGCCAGCAGCTCTGCCCGAGAGGACATTCAGTACTTC. Residues: CASSSAREDIQYF.

In DNA, the CDR3 is TGTGCCAGCAGCCTAGTCACAGGGGGCCTGGAGACCCAGTACTTC. Its protein product is CASSLVTGGLETQYF. The rearrangement links TRBV11-2 to TRBJ2-5; 9 nucleotides line up with TRBD1. In germline, CDR1 is SGHAT, CDR2 FQNNGV. The CDR3 consists of 15 residues. V lost 5 bases, J lost 5 bases, and 9 bases stayed unmatched.

This sequence joins TRBV5-1 and TRBJ2-7, with 11 bases aligning to TRBD1. This CDR3 has 17 residues. The germline CDR1 and CDR2 sequences are SGHRS and YFSETQ. V trimming: 4 bases; J trimming: 0 bases; junction bases outside the gene matches: 9. The CDR3 DNA reads TGCGCCAGCAGCCCAAACGCCGGGACAGGGGGCTCCTACGAGCAGTACTTC. This translates into CASSPNAGTGGSYEQYF.

The V call is TRBV5-6, the J call TRBJ2-7, with D possibly matching TRBD2 (5 bases). V lost 0 bases and J 2 bases, leaving 9 bases between the germline ends. Germline CDR1 reads SGHDT; CDR2 reads YYEEEE. The CDR3 extends over 14 amino acids. CDR3 DNA sequence: TGTGCCAGCAGCTTGGGGTTCGGGACCTACGAGCAGTACTTC. As protein: CASSLGFGTYEQYF.

The chain is built from TRBV2 and TRBJ2-5; D remains unclear. This CDR3 is 12 amino acids long. Trimming took 3 bases from V and 1 from J, leaving 3 bases between them. Germline CDR1 and CDR2: SNHLY and FYNNEI. The chain's CDR3 is CASSDVQETQYF. The CDR3 coding sequence is TGTGCCAGCAGTGACGTCCAAGAGACCCAGTACTTC.

This chain joins TRBV4-1 and TRBJ1-3; tentative D call: TRBD1 (5 bases). Germline CDR1 is MGHRA and CDR2 is YSYEKL. V was clipped by 1 base and J by 1 base, with 8 bases between them. This CDR3 region has 15 residues. CDR3 DNA sequence: TGCGCCAGCAGCCAAGGTCAGGGTTCTGGAAACACCATATATTTT. It yields the protein CASSQGQGSGNTIYF.